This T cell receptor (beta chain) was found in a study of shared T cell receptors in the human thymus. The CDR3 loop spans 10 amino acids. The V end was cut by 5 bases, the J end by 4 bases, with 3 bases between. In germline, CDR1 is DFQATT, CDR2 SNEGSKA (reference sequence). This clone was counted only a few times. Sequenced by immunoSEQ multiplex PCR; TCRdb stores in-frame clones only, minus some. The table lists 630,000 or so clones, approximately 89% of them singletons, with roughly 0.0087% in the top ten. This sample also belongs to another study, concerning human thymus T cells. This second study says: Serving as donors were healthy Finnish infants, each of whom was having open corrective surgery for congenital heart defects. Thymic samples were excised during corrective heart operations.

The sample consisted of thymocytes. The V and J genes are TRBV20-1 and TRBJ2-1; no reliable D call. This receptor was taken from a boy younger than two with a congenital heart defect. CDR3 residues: CSARYNEQFF. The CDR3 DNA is TGCAGTGCTCGGTACAATGAGCAGTTCTTC.